The 20 T cell receptor beta chains listed next were all sequenced from one sample in a study of shared T cell receptors in the human thymus (dated by TCRdb to 2020 to 2023). The library was obtained by the immunoSEQ multiplex PCR assay. Entries here come from immuneACCESS through TCRdb and include only in-frame sequences with V and J called. Some clones fail to appear in such tables; in the studies checked, an unresolved V gene covers under half of the shortfall, and the cause of the remainder is unknown. A total of approximately 730,000 clones appear in this sample, 70% to 90% of them only once. The ten largest clonotypes hold about 0.011% of the sample. These data were also reused for a study on human thymus T cells.

Sequenced input: thymocytes. The receptors shown here come from a girl under three years old with a congenital heart defect. Donor details come from another sample of the same person, matched by shared clones.

V is TRBV4-1 and J is TRBJ1-5; D is unresolved. Per the germline V gene, CDR1 is MGHRA and CDR2 is YSYEKL. V was clipped by 0 bases and J by 7 bases, with 16 bases between them. CDR3 length: 16 amino acids. CDR3 DNA sequence: TGCGCCAGCAGCCAAGATTCGAGCTCCCGTTTGCAGCCCCAGCATTTT. Protein product: CASSQDSSSRLQPQHF.

The chain has TRBV6-6 and TRBJ1-6, with D possibly matching TRBD1 (6 bases). CDR3 length: 15 residues. Trimming shortened V by 2 bases and J by 6 bases, and 11 bases separated the two germline ends. Germline loops: CDR1 MNHNY, CDR2 SVGAGI (reference sequence). The CDR3 sequence is CASSYRGQINSPLHF. CDR3 sequence (DNA): TGTGCCAGCAGTTACAGAGGACAGATTAATTCACCCCTCCACTTT.

The gene calls are TRBV4-1 and TRBJ2-4, with TRBD1 identical over 9 bases. V shed 2 bases, J shed 1 base, and the junction held 15 bases outside the gene matches. From germline, CDR1 is MGHRA and CDR2 YSYEKL. This CDR3 has 20 amino acids. CDR3 protein: CASSQRDREERVAAKNIQYF. The CDR3 bases are TGCGCCAGCAGCCAACGGGACAGGGAGGAGAGGGTCGCTGCCAAAAACATTCAGTACTTC.

The gene calls are TRBV13 and TRBJ1-2; 7 bases line up with TRBD1. The V and J ends lost 4 bases and 0 bases, in that order; junction bases with no gene match: 14. The germline V gene has CDR1 PRHDT and CDR2 FYEKMQ (reference sequence). The CDR3 is made up of 18 amino acids. CDR3 bases: TGTGCCAGCAGCTCAGGACCCGGGACAGATCCAGCTAACTATGGCTACACCTTC. Its translation: CASSSGPGTDPANYGYTF. Supplemented by reference TRBV13 and TRBJ1-2, the full variable domain reads AAGVIQSPRHLIKEKRETATLKCYPIPRHDTVYWYQQGPGQDPQFLISFYEKMQSDKGSIPDRFSAQQFSDYHSELNMSSLELGDSALYFCASSSGPGTDPANYGYTFGSGTRLTVV.

The chain is built from TRBV29-1 and TRBJ1-1; no definite D call. CDR1 is SQVTM, CDR2 ANQGSEA, per germline. Trimming left V 5 bases short and J 11 bases short, with 15 bases between. This CDR3 region has 11 residues. CDR3 in amino acids: CSVHRGPGAFF. The CDR3 DNA sequence: TGCAGCGTTCATAGAGGGCCCGGGGCTTTCTTT.

The V call is TRBV21-1, the J call TRBJ2-1; the table's D call, TRBD2, was not checked against the DNA. TRBV21-1 is a listed pseudogene. This CDR3 spans 19 amino acids. The CDR3 DNA reads as TGTGCCAGCAGCAAATCGGACGGGACTAGGGACCTCCCGGGCAATGAGCAGTTCTTC. Protein sequence: CASSKSDGTRDLPGNEQFF.

The chain is built from TRBV5-6 and TRBJ2-6; unclear D gene. Germline values: CDR1 SGHDT, CDR2 YYEEEE. The CDR3 loop spans 16 amino acids. Trimming left V 3 bases short and J 0 bases short, with 10 bases between. The CDR3, as DNA: TGTGCCAGCAGCTCCAACCGGGTCTCTGGGGCCAACGTCCTGACTTTC. As protein: CASSSNRVSGANVLTF.

The chain combines TRBV2 with TRBJ1-2; TRBD1 matches at 7 bases. The CDR3 sequence is 12 residues long. The J segment lost 6 bases and the V segment lost 2 bases, leaving 0 bases of the junction unmatched. Germline CDR1 and CDR2: SNHLY and FYNNEI. CDR3 sequence (DNA): TGTGCCAGCAGTGAAACAGGGGATGGCTACACCTTC. This codes for CASSETGDGYTF.

This chain joins TRBV2 and TRBJ1-1, with 7 bases identical to TRBD1. The CDR3 has 12 residues. V was clipped by 8 bases and J by 10 bases; unmatched bases: 10. In germline, CDR1 is SNHLY, CDR2 FYNNEI. CDR3 residues: CASLTGAWIAFF. The CDR3 DNA reads as TGTGCCAGCCTAACAGGGGCCTGGATAGCTTTCTTT.

The V call is TRBV4-2, the J call TRBJ1-1, with D maybe TRBD1 (6 bases). This CDR3 comprises 16 residues. Looked up from germline, CDR1 is LGHNA and CDR2 is YNFKEQ. V was shortened by 4 bases and J by 4 bases, with 19 bases between the two germline ends. The CDR3 here is CASSRPRRSQGTEAFF. CDR3 sequence (DNA): TGTGCCAGCAGCCGACCCCGGAGATCACAGGGCACTGAAGCTTTCTTT.

The genes are TRBV27 and TRBJ2-7; 7 nucleotides agree with TRBD1. CDR3 size: 15 residues. V trimming: 0 bases; J trimming: 0 bases; junction bases outside the gene matches: 2. The germline V gene has CDR1 MNHEY and CDR2 SMNVEV (reference sequence). The CDR3 coding sequence is TGTGCCAGCAGTTTATCGTGGGACAGCTCCTACGAGCAGTACTTC. It codes for CASSLSWDSSYEQYF.

The chain joins TRBV4-3 to TRBJ1-1; D may be TRBD1 (5 bases). The germline V and J ends were trimmed by 0 bases and 4 bases, with 18 bases remaining between them. The CDR3 spans 17 residues. The germline CDR1 and CDR2 sequences are LGHNA and YSLEER. The chain's CDR3 is CASSQDFGSLRGTEAFF. The DNA for the CDR3 is TGCGCCAGCAGCCAAGATTTTGGAAGTTTAAGGGGCACTGAAGCTTTCTTT.

The CDR3 DNA reads TGTGCCAGCTCCCTAGCCTGGCTTAGGGACACTGAAGCTTTCTTT. It codes for CASSLAWLRDTEAFF. The chain is built from TRBV18 and TRBJ1-1; D is uncertain. Trimming pared 6 bases from V and 3 bases from J, leaving 17 bases between. The V gene's germline CDR1 is KGHSH and CDR2 LQKENI. The CDR3 has 15 residues.

The rearrangement uses TRBV7-2 and TRBJ1-2, with D maybe TRBD1 (6 bases). CDR1 is SGHTA and CDR2 is FQGNSA in the germline V gene. There are 15 residues in the CDR3. With 5 bases removed from V and 0 bases from J, the gap between germline ends came to 13 bases. This chain's CDR3 is CASSVTGGSNYGYTF. The CDR3 DNA reads as TGTGCCAGCAGCGTGACGGGGGGCTCTAACTATGGCTACACCTTC.

This clone was seen only a few times. The chain is built from TRBV7-2 and TRBJ1-6; D gene unclear. V lost 1 base and J 10 bases, leaving 20 bases between the germline ends. The germline gives CDR1 SGHTA, CDR2 FQGNSA. The CDR3 sequence is 17 residues long. Here the CDR3 DNA reads TGTGCCAGCAGCTTAGATCGGGGATTCTTTCTTTACTCACCCCTCCACTTT. This codes for CASSLDRGFFLYSPLHF.

This chain links TRBV11-2 with TRBJ1-5, with D tentatively TRBD1 (5 bases). V was cut by 5 bases and J by 0 bases, with 23 bases left in between. The CDR3 extends over 19 amino acids. The germline gives CDR1 SGHAT, CDR2 FQNNGV. The DNA of the CDR3 is TGTGCCAGCAGCCCCAATTCAGGAAGCGGGGGGTATAGCAATCAGCCCCAGCATTTT. This encodes CASSPNSGSGGYSNQPQHF.

This clone was counted once. The chain joins TRBV6-6 to TRBJ1-5; 9 bases match TRBD1. The germline CDR1 and CDR2 sequences are MNHNY and SVGAGI (reference sequence). V lost 5 bases, J lost 3 bases, and 5 bases stayed unmatched. The CDR3 sequence is 15 residues long. DNA for the CDR3: TGTGCCAGCAGTCCCGGGACAGGGATCAATCAGCCCCAGCATTTT. It yields the protein CASSPGTGINQPQHF.

About this clone: No DNA is shown, since the ends of the CDR3 on it are uncertain; the CDR3 is the one TCRdb lists. The chain couples TRBV6-5 to TRBJ1-5; the table's TRBD1 call for D was not verified on the DNA. The V gene's germline CDR1 is MNHEY and CDR2 SVGAGI. The CDR3 contains 14 residues when both ends are counted. This chain's CDR3 is CASSSGQGDQPQHF.

This chain uses TRBV19 with TRBJ1-2; the D is unclear. V was cut by 6 bases and J by 0 bases, with 5 bases left in between. Germline loops: CDR1 LNHDA, CDR2 SQIVND (reference sequence). CDR3 size: 12 residues. CDR3 sequence (DNA): TGTGCCAGTAGGACACCTAACTATGGCTACACCTTC. Translating it yields CASRTPNYGYTF.

The rearrangement uses TRBV5-1 and TRBJ2-5, with 8 bases lining up with TRBD1. The V gene end was trimmed by 4 bases and the J gene end by 0 bases; junction bases not matched to a gene: 8. The CDR3 extends over 16 amino acids. CDR1 and CDR2 from the germline V gene are SGHRS and YFSETQ. The CDR3 spells CASSPGTGRYQETQYF. DNA of the CDR3: TGCGCCAGCAGCCCCGGGACAGGCCGGTACCAAGAGACCCAGTACTTC.